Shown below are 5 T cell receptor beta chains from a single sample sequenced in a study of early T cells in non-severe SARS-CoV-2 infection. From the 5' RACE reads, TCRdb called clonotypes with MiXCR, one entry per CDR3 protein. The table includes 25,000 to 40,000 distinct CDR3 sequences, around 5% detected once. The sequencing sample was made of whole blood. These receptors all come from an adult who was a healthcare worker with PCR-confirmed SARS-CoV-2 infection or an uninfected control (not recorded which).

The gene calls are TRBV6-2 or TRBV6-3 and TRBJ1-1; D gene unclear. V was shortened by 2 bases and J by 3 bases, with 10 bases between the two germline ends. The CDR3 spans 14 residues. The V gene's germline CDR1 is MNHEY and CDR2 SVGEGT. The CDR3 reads CASSYIGLDTEAFF. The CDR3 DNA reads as TGTGCCAGCAGTTACATTGGGCTTGACACTGAAGCTTTCTTT.

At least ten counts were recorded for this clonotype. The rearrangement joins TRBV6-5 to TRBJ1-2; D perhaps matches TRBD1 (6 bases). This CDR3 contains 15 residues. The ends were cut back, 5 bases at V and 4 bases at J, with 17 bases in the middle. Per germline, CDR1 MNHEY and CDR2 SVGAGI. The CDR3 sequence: CASSVIAGEGYGYTF. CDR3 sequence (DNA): TGTGCCAGCAGTGTAATCGCAGGGGAGGGCTATGGCTACACCTTC.

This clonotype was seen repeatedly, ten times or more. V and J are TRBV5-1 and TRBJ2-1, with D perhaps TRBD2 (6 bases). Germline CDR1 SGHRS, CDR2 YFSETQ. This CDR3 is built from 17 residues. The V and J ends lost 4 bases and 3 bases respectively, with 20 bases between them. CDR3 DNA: TGCGCCAGCAGCAAGAGACTAGTAGTAGGGAACTACAATGAGCAGTTCTTC. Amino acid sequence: CASSKRLVVGNYNEQFF.

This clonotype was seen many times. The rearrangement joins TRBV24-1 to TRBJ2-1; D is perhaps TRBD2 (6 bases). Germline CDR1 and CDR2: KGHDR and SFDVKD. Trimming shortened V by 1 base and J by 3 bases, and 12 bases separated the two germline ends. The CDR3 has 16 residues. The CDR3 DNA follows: TGTGCCACCAGTGATTTAGGGGCTAGCGACTACAATGAGCAGTTCTTC. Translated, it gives CATSDLGASDYNEQFF.

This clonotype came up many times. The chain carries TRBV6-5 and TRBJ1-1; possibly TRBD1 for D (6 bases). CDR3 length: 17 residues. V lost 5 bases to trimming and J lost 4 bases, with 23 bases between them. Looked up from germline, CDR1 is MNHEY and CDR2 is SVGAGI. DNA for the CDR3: TGTGCCAGCAGTCACAGGGTAGCGAGCCTTAGTGGCACTGAAGCTTTCTTT. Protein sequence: CASSHRVASLSGTEAFF.